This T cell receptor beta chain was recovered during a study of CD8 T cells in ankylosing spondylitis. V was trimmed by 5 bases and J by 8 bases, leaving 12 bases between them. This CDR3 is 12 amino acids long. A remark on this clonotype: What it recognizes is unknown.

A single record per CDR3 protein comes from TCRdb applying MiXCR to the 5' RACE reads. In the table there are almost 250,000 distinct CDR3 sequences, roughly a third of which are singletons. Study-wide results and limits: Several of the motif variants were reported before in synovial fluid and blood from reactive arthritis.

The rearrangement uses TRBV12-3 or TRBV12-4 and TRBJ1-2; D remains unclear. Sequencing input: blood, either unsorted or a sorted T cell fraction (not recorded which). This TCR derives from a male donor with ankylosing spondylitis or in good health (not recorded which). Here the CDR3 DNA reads TGTGCCAGCAGTCCCCCCGGGGTCGGCTACACCTTC. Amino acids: CASSPPGVGYTF.